This TCR beta chain was identified in a study of T cell responses to AZD1222 COVID-19 vaccine. Overall study results and limits: Reports say nearly half of spike-specific TCRs go after unmutated variant regions. The CD4 TCRs associated with vaccination extended across spike and predominated at 160-218 and 743-854. Spike-specific TCR breadth and depth both grew after two AZD1222 doses.

CDR3 length: 17 amino acids. The germline V gene has CDR1 MDHEN and CDR2 SYDVKM. V was cut by 3 bases and J by 6 bases, with 18 bases left in between. The table came from immunoSEQ multiplex PCR; TCRdb's copy has only in-frame clones and leaves some out. The top ten clones hold more than 0.85% of a sample with some 150,000 clones, approximately 95% of them seen once. Concerning this clone itself: Its target is not known.

The sequenced sample was peripheral blood, obtained on day 0 of MenACWY control vaccination. The genes are TRBV28 and TRBJ1-6; D is possibly TRBD1 (6 bases). The TCR originated in an adult in good health. The CDR3 protein is CASSLWRQQGFNSPLHF. The CDR3, as DNA: TGTGCCAGCAGTTTGTGGAGGCAACAGGGATTTAATTCACCCCTCCACTTT. Supplemented by reference TRBV28 and TRBJ1-6, the full variable domain reads DVKVTQSSRYLVKRTGEKVFLECVQDMDHENMFWYRQDPGLGLRLIYFSYDVKMKEKGDIPEGYSVSREKKERFSLILESASTNQTSMYLCASSLWRQQGFNSPLHFGNGTRLTVT.